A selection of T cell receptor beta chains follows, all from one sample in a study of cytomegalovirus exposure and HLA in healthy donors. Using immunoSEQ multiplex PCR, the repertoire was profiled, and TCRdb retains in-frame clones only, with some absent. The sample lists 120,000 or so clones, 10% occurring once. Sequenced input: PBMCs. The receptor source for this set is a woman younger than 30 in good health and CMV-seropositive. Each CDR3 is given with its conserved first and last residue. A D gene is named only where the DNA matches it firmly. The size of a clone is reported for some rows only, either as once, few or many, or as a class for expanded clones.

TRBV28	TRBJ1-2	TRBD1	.	CASSTRGHGYTF	TGTGCCAGCAGTACAAGGGGGCATGGCTACACCTTC
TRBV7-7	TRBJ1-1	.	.	CASSLLTVEAFF	TGTGCTAGCAGCCTCCTGACAGTCGAAGCTTTCTTT
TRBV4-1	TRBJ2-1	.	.	CASSQGEGDYNEQFF	TGCGCCAGCAGCCAAGGCGAGGGAGACTACAATGAGCAGTTCTTC
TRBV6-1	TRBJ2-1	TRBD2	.	CASSEREGLTYNEQFF	TGTGCCAGCAGTGAACGGGAGGGCCTCACCTACAATGAGCAGTTCTTC
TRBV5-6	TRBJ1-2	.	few	CASSPGGYGYTF	TGTGCCAGCAGTCCGGGGGGCTATGGCTACACCTTC
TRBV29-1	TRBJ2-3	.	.	CSVERLSSDTQYF	TGCAGCGTTGAACGACTCTCCTCAGATACGCAGTATTTT
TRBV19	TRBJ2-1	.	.	CASSMESSYYNEQFF	TGTGCCAGTAGTATGGAGTCATCATACTACAATGAGCAGTTCTTC
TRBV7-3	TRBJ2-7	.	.	CASSLTQGRRDEQYF	TGTGCCAGCAGCTTAACCCAGGGGCGCCGGGACGAGCAGTACTTC
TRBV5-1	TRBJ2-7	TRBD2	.	CASSRTSGSYEQYF	TGCGCCAGCAGCCGGACTAGCGGGAGCTACGAGCAGTACTTC
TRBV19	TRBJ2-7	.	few	CASSINRGALEQYF	TGTGCCAGTAGTATAAACCGGGGGGCTTTGGAGCAGTACTTC
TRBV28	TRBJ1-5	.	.	CASSPRNQPQHF	TGTGCCAGCAGCCCCCGGAATCAGCCCCAGCATTTT
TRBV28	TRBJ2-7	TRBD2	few	CASSTSGASYEQYF	TGTGCCAGCAGTACTAGCGGGGCCTCCTACGAGCAGTACTTC
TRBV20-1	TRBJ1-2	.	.	CSARSEGYTF	TGCAGTGCTAGGAGTGAGGGCTACACCTTC
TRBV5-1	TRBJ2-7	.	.	CASSNGVEQYF	TGCGCCAGCAGCAACGGGGTCGAGCAGTACTTC
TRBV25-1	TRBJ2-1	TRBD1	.	CASSESGQQVLNEQFF	TGTGCCAGCAGTGAATCGGGACAGCAAGTACTCAATGAGCAGTTCTTC
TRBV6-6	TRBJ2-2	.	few	CASSLEGGVFF	TGTGCCAGCAGCTTAGAGGGGGGGGTGTTTTTT
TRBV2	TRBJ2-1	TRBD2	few	CATLPTSGFYNEQFF	TGTGCCACTCTACCGACTAGCGGGTTCTACAATGAGCAGTTCTTC
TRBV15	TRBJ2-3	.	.	CATSRDLSSTDTQYF	TGTGCCACCAGCAGAGATCTTAGCTCCACAGATACGCAGTATTTT
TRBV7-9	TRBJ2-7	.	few	CASSGGGQGEQYF	TGTGCCAGCAGCGGAGGGGGCCAAGGCGAGCAGTACTTC
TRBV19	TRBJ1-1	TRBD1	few	CATNPLAGTERGAFF	TGTGCCACCAACCCCCTAGCCGGGACAGAAAGGGGAGCTTTCTTT
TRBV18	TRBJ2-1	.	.	CASSPDGGSSYNEQFF	TGTGCCAGCTCACCAGACGGGGGAAGCTCCTACAATGAGCAGTTCTTC
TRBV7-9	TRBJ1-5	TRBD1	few	CASSPGQGGNQPQHF	TGTGCCAGCAGCCCGGGACAGGGGGGCAATCAGCCCCAGCATTTT
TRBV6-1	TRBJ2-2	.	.	CASRTGEAGELFF	TGTGCCAGCCGCACAGGGGAGGCCGGGGAGCTGTTTTTT
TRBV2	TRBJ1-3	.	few	CASRREAAIYF	TGTGCCAGCAGGAGGGAGGCGGCCATATATTTT
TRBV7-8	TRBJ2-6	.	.	CASSLALGRNSGANVLTF	TGTGCCAGCAGCTTAGCGCTAGGCAGAAACTCTGGGGCCAACGTCCTGACTTTC
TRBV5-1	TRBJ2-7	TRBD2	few	CASSTKLALLYEQYF	TGCGCCAGCAGCACAAAACTAGCGCTTCTCTACGAGCAGTACTTC
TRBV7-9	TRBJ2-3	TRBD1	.	CASSPTGGIADTQYF	TGTGCCAGCAGCCCGACAGGGGGTATCGCAGATACGCAGTATTTT
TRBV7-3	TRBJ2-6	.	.	CASSQDTSGANVLTF	TGTGCCAGCAGTCAAGACACCTCTGGGGCCAACGTCCTGACTTTC
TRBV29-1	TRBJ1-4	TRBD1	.	CSVGAGGSTNEKLFF	TGCAGCGTTGGGGCAGGGGGATCGACTAATGAAAAACTGTTTTTT
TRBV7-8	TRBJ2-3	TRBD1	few	CASRTGATDTQYF	TGTGCCAGCAGAACAGGGGCCACAGATACGCAGTATTTT
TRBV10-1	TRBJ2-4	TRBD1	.	CASRDRTGENPVAKNIQYF	TGCGCCAGCAGGGACAGGACAGGGGAAAATCCCGTAGCCAAAAACATTCAGTACTTC
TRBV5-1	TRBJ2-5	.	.	CASSLAAGGKGTQYF	TGCGCCAGCAGCTTGGCCGCGGGTGGAAAGGGGACCCAGTACTTC
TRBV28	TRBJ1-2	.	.	CASSLGSSGTMDYTF	TGTGCCAGCAGTTTAGGGTCTTCAGGGACTATGGACTACACCTTC
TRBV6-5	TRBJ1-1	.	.	CASSQQGGYTEAFF	TGTGCCAGCAGTCAACAGGGAGGGTACACTGAAGCTTTCTTT
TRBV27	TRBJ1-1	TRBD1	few	CASSLIRGQKNTEAFF	TGTGCCAGCAGTTTAATTAGGGGACAGAAGAACACTGAAGCTTTCTTT
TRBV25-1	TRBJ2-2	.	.	CASSEQRTANTGELFF	TGTGCCAGCAGTGAACAAAGGACAGCGAACACCGGGGAGCTGTTTTTT
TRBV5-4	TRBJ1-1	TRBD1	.	CASSWGGAGGTEAFF	TGTGCCAGCAGCTGGGGCGGGGCAGGGGGGACTGAAGCTTTCTTT
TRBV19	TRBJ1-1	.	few	CASTSTSDSYSINTEAFF	TGTGCCAGTACCTCTACCTCGGACAGTTACTCCATCAACACTGAAGCTTTCTTT
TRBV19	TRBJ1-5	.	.	CASTLGGTNQPQHF	TGTGCCAGTACCCTAGGGGGAACCAATCAGCCCCAGCATTTT
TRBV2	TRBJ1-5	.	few	CASSRDQPQHF	TGTGCCAGCAGTCGCGATCAGCCCCAGCATTTT
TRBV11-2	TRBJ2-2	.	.	CASSLGSRLTGELFF	TGTGCCAGCAGCTTAGGGTCCAGGTTAACCGGGGAGCTGTTTTTT
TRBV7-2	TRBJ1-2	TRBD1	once	CASSLNRGGEGYTF	TGTGCCAGCAGCCTTAACAGGGGTGGTGAAGGCTACACCTTC
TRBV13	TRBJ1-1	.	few	CASSFGHLNTEAFF	TGTGCCAGCAGCTTCGGACACTTGAACACTGAAGCTTTCTTT
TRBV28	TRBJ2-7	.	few	CASVWSEGAKDEQYF	TGTGCCAGCGTTTGGTCGGAGGGGGCCAAAGACGAGCAGTACTTC
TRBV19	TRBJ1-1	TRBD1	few	CASSINRGPTEAFF	TGTGCCAGTAGTATAAACAGGGGGCCCACTGAAGCTTTCTTT
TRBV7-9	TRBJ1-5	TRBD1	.	CASSTGEQQPQHF	TGTGCCAGCAGCACAGGGGAACAGCAGCCCCAGCATTTT
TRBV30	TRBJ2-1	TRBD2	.	CAWIFAGGVNEQFF	TGTGCCTGGATTTTTGCGGGAGGGGTGAATGAGCAGTTCTTC